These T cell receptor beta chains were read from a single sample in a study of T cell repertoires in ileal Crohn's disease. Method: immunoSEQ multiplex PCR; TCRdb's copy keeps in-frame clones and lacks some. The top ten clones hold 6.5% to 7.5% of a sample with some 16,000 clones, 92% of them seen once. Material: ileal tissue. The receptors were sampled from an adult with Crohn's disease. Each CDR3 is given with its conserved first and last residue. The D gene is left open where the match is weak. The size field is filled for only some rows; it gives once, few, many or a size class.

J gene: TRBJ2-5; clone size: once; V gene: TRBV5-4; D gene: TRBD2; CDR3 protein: CASSLGTSGERRETQYF; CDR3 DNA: TGTGCCAGCAGCTTAGGGACTAGCGGGGAACGTCGAGAGACCCAGTACTTC
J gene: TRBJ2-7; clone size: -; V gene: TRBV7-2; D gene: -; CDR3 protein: CASSPGREQYF; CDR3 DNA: TGTGCCAGCAGCCCAGGACGGGAGCAGTACTTC
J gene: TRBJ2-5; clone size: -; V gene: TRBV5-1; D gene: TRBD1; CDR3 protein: CASSLGQGETQYF; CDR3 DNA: TGCGCCAGCAGCTTAGGACAGGGCGAGACCCAGTACTTC
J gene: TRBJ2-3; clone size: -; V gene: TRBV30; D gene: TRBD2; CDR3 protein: CAWALRLGGEKEDTQYF; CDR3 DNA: TGTGCCTGGGCCCTTCGGTTGGGGGGGGAGAAGGAGGATACGCAGTATTTT
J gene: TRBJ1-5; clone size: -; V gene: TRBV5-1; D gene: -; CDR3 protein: CASSLGANSNQPQHF; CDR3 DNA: TGCGCCAGCAGCTTGGGGGCTAATAGCAATCAGCCCCAGCATTTT
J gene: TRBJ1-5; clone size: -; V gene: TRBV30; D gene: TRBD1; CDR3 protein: CAWNQGARNQPQHF; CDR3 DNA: TGTGCCTGGAATCAGGGGGCCAGGAATCAGCCCCAGCATTTT
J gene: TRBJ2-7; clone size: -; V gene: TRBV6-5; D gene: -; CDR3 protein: CASSYDDTGRYEQYF; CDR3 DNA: TGTGCCAGCAGTTACGACGACACGGGGAGGTACGAGCAGTACTTC
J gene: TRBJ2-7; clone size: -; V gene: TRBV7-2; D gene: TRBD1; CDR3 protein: CASSSWTGLGFDEQYF; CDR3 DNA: TGTGCCAGCAGCTCCTGGACAGGTTTAGGTTTTGACGAGCAGTACTTC
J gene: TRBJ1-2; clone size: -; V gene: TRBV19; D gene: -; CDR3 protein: CASRYDSLDGYTF; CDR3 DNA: TGTGCCAGTAGATATGACAGCCTTGATGGCTACACCTTC
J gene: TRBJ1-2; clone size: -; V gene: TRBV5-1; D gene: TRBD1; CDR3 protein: CASSVGQSYGYTF; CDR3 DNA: TGCGCCAGCAGCGTGGGACAGTCATATGGCTACACCTTC
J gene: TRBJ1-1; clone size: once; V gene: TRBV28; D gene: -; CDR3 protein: CASSALNTEAFF; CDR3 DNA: TGTGCCAGCAGTGCCTTAAACACTGAAGCTTTCTTT
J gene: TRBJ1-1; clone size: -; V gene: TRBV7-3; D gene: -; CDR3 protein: CASSLNGGGVSEAFF; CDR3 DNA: TGTGCCAGCAGCTTAAACGGCGGGGGAGTGTCTGAAGCTTTCTTT
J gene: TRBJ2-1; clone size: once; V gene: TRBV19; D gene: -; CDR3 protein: CASSPLGVSEQFF; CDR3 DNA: TGTGCCAGTAGTCCTCTGGGGGTGAGTGAGCAGTTCTTC
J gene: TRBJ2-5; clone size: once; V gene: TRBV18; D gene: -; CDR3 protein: CASSPPLWPRGETQYF; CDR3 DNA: TGTGCCAGCTCACCACCGTTGTGGCCCCGTGGAGAGACCCAGTACTTC
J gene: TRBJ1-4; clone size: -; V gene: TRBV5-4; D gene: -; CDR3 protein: CASSLDKTGSNEKLFF; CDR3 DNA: TGTGCCAGCAGCTTGGACAAGACAGGCTCTAATGAAAAACTGTTTTTT
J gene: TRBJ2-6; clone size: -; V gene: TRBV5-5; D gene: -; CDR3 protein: CASSYGQSGANVLTF; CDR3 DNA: TGTGCCAGCAGCTACGGACAGTCTGGGGCCAACGTCCTGACTTTC
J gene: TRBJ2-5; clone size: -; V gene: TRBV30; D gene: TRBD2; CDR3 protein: CAWSRTSGGETQYF; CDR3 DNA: TGTGCCTGGAGTAGGACTAGCGGGGGTGAGACCCAGTACTTC
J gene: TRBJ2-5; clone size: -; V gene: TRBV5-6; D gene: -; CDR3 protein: CASSLGSVQETQYF; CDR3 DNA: TGTGCCAGCAGCTTGGGTTCGGTCCAAGAGACCCAGTACTTC
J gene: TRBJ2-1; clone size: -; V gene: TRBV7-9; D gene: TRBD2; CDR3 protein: CASSPLAGGYNEQFF; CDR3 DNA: TGTGCCAGCAGCCCACTAGCGGGGGGCTACAATGAGCAGTTCTTC
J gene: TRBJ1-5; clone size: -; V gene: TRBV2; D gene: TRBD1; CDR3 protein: CASSDGQGSNQPQHF; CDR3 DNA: TGTGCCAGCAGTGACGGACAGGGTAGCAATCAGCCCCAGCATTTT
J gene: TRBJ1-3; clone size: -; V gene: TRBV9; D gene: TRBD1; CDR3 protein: CASSVVGAQGFSGNTIYF; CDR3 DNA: TGTGCCAGCAGCGTGGTAGGAGCACAGGGGTTCTCTGGAAACACCATATATTTT
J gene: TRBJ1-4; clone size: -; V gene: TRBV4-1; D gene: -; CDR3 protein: CASSQEGRLGEKLFF; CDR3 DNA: TGCGCCAGCAGCCAAGAAGGAAGGCTGGGTGAAAAACTGTTTTTT
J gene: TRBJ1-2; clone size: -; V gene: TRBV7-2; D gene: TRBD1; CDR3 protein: CASSPTGANYGYTF; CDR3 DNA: TGTGCCAGCAGTCCCACAGGGGCTAACTATGGCTACACCTTC
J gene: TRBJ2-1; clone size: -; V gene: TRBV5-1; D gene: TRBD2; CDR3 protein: CASSFASGGSYNEQFF; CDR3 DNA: TGCGCCAGCAGCTTTGCAAGCGGGGGCTCCTACAATGAGCAGTTCTTC
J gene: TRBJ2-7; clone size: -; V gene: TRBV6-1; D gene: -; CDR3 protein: CASSEGVGFSYEQYF; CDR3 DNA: TGTGCCAGCAGTGAAGGGGTGGGATTCTCCTACGAGCAGTACTTC
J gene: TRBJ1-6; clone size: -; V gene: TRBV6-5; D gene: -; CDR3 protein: CASSQYREPGSLHF; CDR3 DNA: TGTGCCAGCAGCCAGTACAGGGAACCAGGATCCCTCCACTTT
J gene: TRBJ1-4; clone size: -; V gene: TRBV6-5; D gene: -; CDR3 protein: CASSPGRRNEKLFF; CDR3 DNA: TGTGCCAGCAGTCCAGGACGGCGTAATGAAAAACTGTTTTTT
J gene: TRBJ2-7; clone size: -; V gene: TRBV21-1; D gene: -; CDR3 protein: CASSDPDISGTGDYEQYF; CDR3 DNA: TGTGCCAGCAGCGACCCTGATATATCCGGGACAGGTGACTACGAGCAGTACTTC
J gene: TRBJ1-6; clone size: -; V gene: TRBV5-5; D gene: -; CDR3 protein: CASSLDIYNSPLHF; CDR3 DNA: TGTGCCAGCAGCTTGGACATTTATAATTCACCCCTCCACTTT
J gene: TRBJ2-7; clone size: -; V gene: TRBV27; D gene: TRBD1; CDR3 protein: CASSFIGQGSDEQYF; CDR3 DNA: TGTGCCAGCAGTTTCATAGGACAGGGCTCGGACGAGCAGTACTTC
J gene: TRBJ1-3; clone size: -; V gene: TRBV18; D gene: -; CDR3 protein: CASSPQEFEGNTIYF; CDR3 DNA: TGTGCCAGCTCACCACAAGAGTTTGAGGGAAACACCATATATTTT
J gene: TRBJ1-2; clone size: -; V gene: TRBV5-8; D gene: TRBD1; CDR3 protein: CASSSGPRGANYGYTF; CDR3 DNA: TGTGCCAGCAGCTCTGGCCCCAGGGGGGCTAACTATGGCTACACCTTC
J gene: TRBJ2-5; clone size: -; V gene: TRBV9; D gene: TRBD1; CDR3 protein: CASSDRDRGGQETQYF; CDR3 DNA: TGTGCCAGCAGCGACCGGGACAGGGGTGGACAAGAGACCCAGTACTTC
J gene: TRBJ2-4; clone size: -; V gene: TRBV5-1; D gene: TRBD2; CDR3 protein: CASSLDGRGIQYF; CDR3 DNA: TGCGCCAGCAGCTTGGATGGGAGGGGCATTCAGTACTTC
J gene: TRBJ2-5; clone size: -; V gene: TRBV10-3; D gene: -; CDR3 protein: CAISEGWDSQETQYF; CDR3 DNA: TGTGCCATCAGTGAAGGTTGGGACTCCCAAGAGACCCAGTACTTC